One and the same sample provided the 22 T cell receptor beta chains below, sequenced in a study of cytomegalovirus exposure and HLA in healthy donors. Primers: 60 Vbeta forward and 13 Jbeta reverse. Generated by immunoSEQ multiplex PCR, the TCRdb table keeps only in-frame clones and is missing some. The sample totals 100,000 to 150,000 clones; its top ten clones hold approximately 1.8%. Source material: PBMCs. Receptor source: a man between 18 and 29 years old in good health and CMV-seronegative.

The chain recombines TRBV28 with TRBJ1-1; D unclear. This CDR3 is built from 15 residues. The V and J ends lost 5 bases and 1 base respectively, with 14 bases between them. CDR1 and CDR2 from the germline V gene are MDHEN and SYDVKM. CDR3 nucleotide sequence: TGTGCCAGCAGTCAGCAAGGGAGGGCGAACACTGAAGCTTTCTTT. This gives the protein CASSQQGRANTEAFF.

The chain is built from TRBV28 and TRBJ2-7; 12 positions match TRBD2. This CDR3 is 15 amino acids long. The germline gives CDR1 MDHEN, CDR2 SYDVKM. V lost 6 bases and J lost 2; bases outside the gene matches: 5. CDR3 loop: CASRPTSGGTYEQYF. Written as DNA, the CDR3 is TGTGCCAGCAGGCCGACTAGCGGGGGTACCTACGAGCAGTACTTC.

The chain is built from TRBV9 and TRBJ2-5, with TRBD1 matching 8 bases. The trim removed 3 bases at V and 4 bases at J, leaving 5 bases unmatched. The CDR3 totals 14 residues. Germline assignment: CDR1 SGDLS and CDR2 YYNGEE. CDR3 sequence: CASSANRGAETQYF. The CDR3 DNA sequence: TGTGCCAGCAGCGCCAACAGGGGGGCAGAGACCCAGTACTTC.

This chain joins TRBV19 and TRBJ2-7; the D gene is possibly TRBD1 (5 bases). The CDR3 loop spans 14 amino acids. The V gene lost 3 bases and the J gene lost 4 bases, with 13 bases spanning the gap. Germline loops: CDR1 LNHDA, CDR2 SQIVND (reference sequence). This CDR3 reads CASSILGREYEQYF. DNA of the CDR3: TGTGCCAGTAGTATCCTGGGGCGCGAATACGAGCAGTACTTC.

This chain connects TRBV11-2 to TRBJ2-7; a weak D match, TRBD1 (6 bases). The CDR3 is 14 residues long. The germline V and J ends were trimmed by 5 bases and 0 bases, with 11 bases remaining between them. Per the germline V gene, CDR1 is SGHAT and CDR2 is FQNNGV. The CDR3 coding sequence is TGTGCCAGCAGCCGCGGACAGTTCTCCTACGAGCAGTACTTC. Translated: CASSRGQFSYEQYF.

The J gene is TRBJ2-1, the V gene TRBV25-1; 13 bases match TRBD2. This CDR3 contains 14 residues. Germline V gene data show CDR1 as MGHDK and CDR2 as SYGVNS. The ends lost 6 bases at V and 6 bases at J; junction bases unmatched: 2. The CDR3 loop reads CASSRLAGGNEQFF. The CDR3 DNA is TGTGCCAGCAGCCGACTAGCGGGAGGCAATGAGCAGTTCTTC.

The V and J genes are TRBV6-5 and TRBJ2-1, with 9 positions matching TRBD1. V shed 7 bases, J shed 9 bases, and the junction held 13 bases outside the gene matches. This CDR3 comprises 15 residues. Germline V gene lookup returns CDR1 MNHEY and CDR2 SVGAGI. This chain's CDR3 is CASTLGVDRGTEQFF. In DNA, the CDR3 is TGTGCCAGCACCTTAGGAGTGGACAGGGGTACTGAGCAGTTCTTC.

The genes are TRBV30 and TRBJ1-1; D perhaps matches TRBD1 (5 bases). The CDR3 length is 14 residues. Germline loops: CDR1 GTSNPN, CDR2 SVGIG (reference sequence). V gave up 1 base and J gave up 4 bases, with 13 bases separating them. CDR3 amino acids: CAWSAGRVGTEAFF. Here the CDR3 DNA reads TGTGCCTGGAGTGCAGGCAGGGTGGGCACTGAAGCTTTCTTT.

The CDR3 bases are TGTGCCAGCAGCTTCCTGGGACGGGAGAGCTCCTACGAGCAGTACTTC. Translated: CASSFLGRESSYEQYF. The chain combines TRBV5-5 with TRBJ2-7; D is perhaps TRBD2 (6 bases). CDR3 length: 16 amino acids. Per the germline V gene, CDR1 is SGHKS and CDR2 is YYEKEE (reference sequence). V was trimmed by 2 bases and J by 0 bases, leaving 15 bases between them.

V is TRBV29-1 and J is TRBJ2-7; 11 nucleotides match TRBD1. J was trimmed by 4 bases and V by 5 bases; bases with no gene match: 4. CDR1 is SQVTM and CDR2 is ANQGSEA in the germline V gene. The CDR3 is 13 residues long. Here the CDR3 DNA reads TGCAGCGTTAGTAGGGACAGGGGGTACGAGCAGTACTTC. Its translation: CSVSRDRGYEQYF.

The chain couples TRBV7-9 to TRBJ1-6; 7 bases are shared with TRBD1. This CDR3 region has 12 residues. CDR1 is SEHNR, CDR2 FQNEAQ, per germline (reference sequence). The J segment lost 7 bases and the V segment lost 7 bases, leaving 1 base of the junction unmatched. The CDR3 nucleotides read TGTGCCAGCAACAGGGGCAATTCACCCCTCCACTTT. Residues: CASNRGNSPLHF.

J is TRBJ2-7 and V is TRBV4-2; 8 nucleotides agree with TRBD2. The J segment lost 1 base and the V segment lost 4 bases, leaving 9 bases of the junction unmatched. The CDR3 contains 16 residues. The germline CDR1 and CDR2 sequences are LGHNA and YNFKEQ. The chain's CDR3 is CASSPLSSGSSYEQYF. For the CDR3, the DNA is TGTGCCAGCAGCCCCCTATCTAGCGGGTCGTCCTACGAGCAGTACTTC.

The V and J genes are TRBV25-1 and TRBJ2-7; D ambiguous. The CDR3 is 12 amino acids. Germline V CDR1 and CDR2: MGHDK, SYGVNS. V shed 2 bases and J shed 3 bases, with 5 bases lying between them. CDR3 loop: CASSEVDYEQYF. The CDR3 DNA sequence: TGTGCCAGCAGTGAAGTAGACTACGAGCAGTACTTC.

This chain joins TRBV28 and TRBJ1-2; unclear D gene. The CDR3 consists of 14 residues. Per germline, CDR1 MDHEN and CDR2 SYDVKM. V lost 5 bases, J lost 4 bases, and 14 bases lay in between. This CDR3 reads CASSPSDIAYGYTF. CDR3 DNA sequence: TGTGCCAGCAGTCCATCCGACATCGCCTATGGCTACACCTTC.

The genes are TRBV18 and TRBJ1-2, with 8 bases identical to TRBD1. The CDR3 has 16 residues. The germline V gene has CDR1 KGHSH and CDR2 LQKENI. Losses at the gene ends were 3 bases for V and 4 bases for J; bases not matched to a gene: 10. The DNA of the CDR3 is TGTGCCAGCTCACCTCTCTCCCGGGGACAGGTCTATGGCTACACCTTC. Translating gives CASSPLSRGQVYGYTF.

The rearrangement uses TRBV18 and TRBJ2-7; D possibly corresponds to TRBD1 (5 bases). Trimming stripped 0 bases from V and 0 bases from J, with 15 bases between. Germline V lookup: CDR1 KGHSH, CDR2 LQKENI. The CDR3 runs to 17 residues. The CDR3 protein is CASSPPGRYQGSYEQYF. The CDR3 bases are TGTGCCAGCTCACCACCTGGCCGTTACCAGGGCTCCTACGAGCAGTACTTC.

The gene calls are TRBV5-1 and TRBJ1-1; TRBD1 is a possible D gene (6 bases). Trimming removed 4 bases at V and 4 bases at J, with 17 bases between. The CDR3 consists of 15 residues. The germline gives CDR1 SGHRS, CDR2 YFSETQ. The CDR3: CASSPGTYVSTEAFF. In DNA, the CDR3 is TGCGCCAGCAGCCCGGGGACATACGTAAGCACTGAAGCTTTCTTT.

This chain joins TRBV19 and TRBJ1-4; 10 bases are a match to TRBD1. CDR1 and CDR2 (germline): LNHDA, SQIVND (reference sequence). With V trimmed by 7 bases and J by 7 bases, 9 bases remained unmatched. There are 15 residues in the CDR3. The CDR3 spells CASMGTGEIREKLFF. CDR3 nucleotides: TGTGCCAGTATGGGGACAGGGGAGATCCGTGAAAAACTGTTTTTT.

CDR3 in amino acids: CASSPSEETQYF. The CDR3 coding sequence is TGTGCCAGCAGCCCGTCGGAAGAGACCCAGTACTTC. The chain carries TRBV7-9 and TRBJ2-5; D gene uncertain. The CDR3 is 12 residues long. Per germline, CDR1 SEHNR and CDR2 FQNEAQ (reference sequence). The V end was cut by 5 bases, the J end by 3 bases, with 7 bases between.

The CDR3 DNA sequence: TGCGCCAGCAGCCAGACAGGGCCCACTGAAGCTTTCTTT. Amino acid sequence: CASSQTGPTEAFF. This chain joins TRBV4-1 and TRBJ1-1, with TRBD1 matching 7 bases. This CDR3 has 13 amino acids. From germline, CDR1 is MGHRA and CDR2 YSYEKL. The V segment lost 3 bases and the J segment 4 bases; nucleotides outside the gene matches: 2.

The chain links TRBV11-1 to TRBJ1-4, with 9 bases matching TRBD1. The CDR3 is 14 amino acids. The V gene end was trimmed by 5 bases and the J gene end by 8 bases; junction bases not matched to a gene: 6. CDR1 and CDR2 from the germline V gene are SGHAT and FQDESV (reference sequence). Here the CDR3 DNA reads TGTGCCAGCAGCCCAGGACAGGGGAAGGAAAAACTGTTTTTT. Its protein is CASSPGQGKEKLFF.

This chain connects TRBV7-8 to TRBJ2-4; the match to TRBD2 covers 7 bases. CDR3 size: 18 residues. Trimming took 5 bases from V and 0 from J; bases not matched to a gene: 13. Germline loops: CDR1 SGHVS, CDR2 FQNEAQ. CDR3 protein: CASSPRQQSGVAKNIQYF. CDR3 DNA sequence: TGTGCCAGCAGCCCACGCCAACAGAGCGGGGTAGCCAAAAACATTCAGTACTTC.